Each of the 21 T cell receptor beta chains below was sequenced from the same sample in a study of cytomegalovirus exposure and HLA in healthy donors. 13 Jbeta primers and 60 Vbeta primers were used for the PCR. TCRdb's table, derived via immunoSEQ multiplex PCR, lists solely in-frame clones and lacks some. This table holds approximately 140,000 clones, roughly 79% found once. Source material: PBMCs. The receptors here all came from a woman aged 40 to 50 in good health and CMV-seronegative.

The rearrangement joins TRBV28 to TRBJ2-7; TRBD1 matches 9 bases. The germline CDR1 and CDR2 sequences are MDHEN and SYDVKM. V trimming: 4 bases; J trimming: 4 bases; junction bases outside the gene matches: 20. This CDR3 contains 19 residues. This CDR3 is CASSSPAFRTGTGRYEQYF. CDR3 nucleotide sequence: TGTGCCAGCAGTTCCCCTGCCTTTCGCACGGGGACAGGGAGGTACGAGCAGTACTTC. Complete variable domain (other parts from reference TRBV28 and TRBJ2-7): DVKVTQSSRYLVKRTGEKVFLECVQDMDHENMFWYRQDPGLGLRLIYFSYDVKMKEKGDIPEGYSVSREKKERFSLILESASTNQTSMYLCASSSPAFRTGTGRYEQYFGPGTRLTVT.

The chain has TRBV18 and TRBJ1-3, with D unclear. V was clipped by 0 bases and J by 0 bases, with 12 bases between them. CDR1 is KGHSH, CDR2 LQKENI, per germline. CDR3 length equals 17 residues. CDR3 region: CASSPPLSLSSGNTIYF. In DNA form, the CDR3 reads TGTGCCAGCTCACCACCGCTATCCCTGAGCTCTGGAAACACCATATATTTT. Based on the CDR3 plus reference TRBV18 and TRBJ1-3, the full variable domain is NAGVMQNPRHLVRRRGQEARLRCSPMKGHSHVYWYRQLPEEGLKFMVYLQKENIIDESGMPKERFSAEFPKEGPSILRIQQVVRGDSAAYFCASSPPLSLSSGNTIYFGEGSWLTVV.

J is TRBJ2-7 and V is TRBV9; 8 bases line up with TRBD2. The CDR3 loop spans 15 amino acids. CDR1 is SGDLS and CDR2 is YYNGEE in the germline V gene. The junction had 6 bases not matched to a gene; V was cut back by 0 bases and J by 4 bases. CDR3 loop: CASSVGVAGTYEQYF. CDR3 in DNA: TGTGCCAGCAGCGTAGGGGTAGCGGGGACTTACGAGCAGTACTTC.

V and J are TRBV7-6 and TRBJ1-3; D perhaps matches TRBD1 (5 bases). V was trimmed by 1 base and J by 0 bases, leaving 16 bases between them. Per germline, CDR1 SGHVS and CDR2 FNYEAQ. The CDR3 consists of 18 residues. This CDR3 reads CASSLGSGGPISGNTIYF. In DNA form, the CDR3 reads TGTGCCAGCAGCTTAGGATCGGGGGGACCAATCTCTGGAAACACCATATATTTT.

The chain is built from TRBV2 and TRBJ2-1, with 7 bases fitting TRBD2. The ends lost 8 bases at V and 9 bases at J; junction bases unmatched: 7. Germline V CDR1 and CDR2: SNHLY, FYNNEI. CDR3 size: 12 residues. The CDR3 protein is CASRREGIEQFF. The CDR3 DNA reads as TGTGCCAGCCGAAGGGAGGGGATTGAGCAGTTCTTC.

For this clone: One end of the junction is discordant with germline, which a read error may explain. This chain connects TRBV7-9 to TRBJ1-4; 8 bases fit TRBD1. Per germline, CDR1 SEHNR and CDR2 FQNEAQ (reference sequence). The CDR3 loop spans 16 amino acids. Here the CDR3 reads CSSSSTAGGGKEKLFF. The CDR3 DNA follows: TGTTCCAGCAGCTCCACTGCAGGGGGCGGTAAGGAAAAACTGTTTTTT.

The chain recombines TRBV6-6 with TRBJ1-3; D ambiguous. Germline loops: CDR1 MNHNY, CDR2 SVGAGI (reference sequence). V lost 0 bases and J 4 bases, leaving 7 bases between the germline ends. The CDR3 totals 14 residues. DNA for the CDR3: TGTGCCAGCAGTTACTCAATACACGGAAACACCATATATTTT. Protein product: CASSYSIHGNTIYF.

V gene TRBV6-5 combines with J gene TRBJ2-2; D is ambiguous. The CDR3 totals 13 residues. Trimming removed 7 bases at V and 8 bases at J, with 14 bases between. In germline, CDR1 is MNHEY, CDR2 SVGAGI. As DNA, the CDR3 is TGTGCCAGCACCCCCGCGATTTCGGGGGAGCTGTTTTTT. Translating gives CASTPAISGELFF.

This sequence joins TRBV7-2 and TRBJ1-5; D is perhaps TRBD1 (5 bases). Germline-derived CDR1 and CDR2 are SGHTA and FQGNSA. The CDR3 sequence is 13 residues long. With 2 bases removed from V and 7 bases from J, the gap between germline ends came to 9 bases. CDR3 sequence reads: CASSLQGQQPQHF. Written as DNA, the CDR3 is TGTGCCAGCAGCTTACAGGGTCAACAGCCCCAGCATTTT.

The chain has TRBV4-3 and TRBJ1-4; D call uncertain. This CDR3 comprises 15 residues. V was clipped by 0 bases and J by 10 bases, with 15 bases between them. Looked up from germline, CDR1 is LGHNA and CDR2 is YSLEER. DNA for the CDR3: TGCGCCAGCAGCCAAGAAGACGGTTTGGCAGGAAAACTGTTTTTT. This translates into CASSQEDGLAGKLFF.

V is TRBV7-2 and J is TRBJ2-7; 8 positions match TRBD1. This CDR3 is built from 16 residues. The germline gives CDR1 SGHTA, CDR2 FQGNSA. Trimming removed 0 bases from V and 3 bases from J; junction bases left unmatched: 7. The DNA for the CDR3 is TGTGCCAGCAGCTTAGCATCGGGACAGGCCAGCTACGAGCAGTACTTC. Its protein product is CASSLASGQASYEQYF.

The genes are TRBV5-1 and TRBJ2-5; D remains unclear. The germline V gene encodes CDR1 SGHRS and CDR2 YFSETQ. Trimming took 1 base from V and 2 from J, leaving 9 bases between them. This CDR3 spans 14 amino acids. CDR3 residues: CASSLLPTQETQYF. CDR3 in DNA: TGCGCCAGCAGCTTGTTACCGACTCAAGAGACCCAGTACTTC.

This clone appeared a single time. This chain uses TRBV7-3 with TRBJ1-1, with a possible D match to TRBD1 (6 bases). The CDR3 is made up of 13 amino acids. Trimming removed 5 bases at V and 1 base at J, with 8 bases between. Per the germline V gene, CDR1 is SGHTA and CDR2 is FQGTGA. The DNA of the CDR3 is TGTGCCAGCAGCGAGGGACAGAACACTGAAGCTTTCTTT. The encoded protein is CASSEGQNTEAFF.

This chain links TRBV18 with TRBJ2-1; 9 bases align to TRBD1. CDR1 is KGHSH and CDR2 is LQKENI in the germline V gene. The ends lost 0 bases at V and 3 bases at J; junction bases unmatched: 6. This CDR3 has 17 amino acids. The CDR3 DNA reads as TGTGCCAGCTCACCACCGCTAGGACAGGGGTACTACAATGAGCAGTTCTTC. Protein product: CASSPPLGQGYYNEQFF.

The chain has TRBV6-1 and TRBJ1-5, with 10 bases identical to TRBD1. Germline V gene sequence: CDR1 MNHNS, CDR2 SASEGT. The CDR3 length is 17 residues. J was trimmed by 9 bases and V by 3 bases; bases with no gene match: 14. CDR3: CASSDRMGQGPDGPQHF. The CDR3 bases are TGTGCCAGCAGTGATAGGATGGGACAGGGGCCCGACGGGCCCCAGCATTTT.

J is TRBJ2-7 and V is TRBV4-2; 8 nucleotides line up with TRBD1. CDR3 size: 16 residues. J gave up 6 bases and V 1 base, and 11 bases lay outside the gene matches. Germline loops: CDR1 LGHNA, CDR2 YNFKEQ. CDR3 sequence reads: CASSQGTGTGGLEQYF. Here the CDR3 DNA reads TGTGCCAGCAGCCAAGGTACCGGGACAGGAGGCCTCGAGCAGTACTTC.

The rearrangement uses TRBV7-3 and TRBJ2-1; 9 bases map to TRBD2. The V and J ends lost 8 bases and 7 bases, in that order; junction bases with no gene match: 12. This CDR3 comprises 15 residues. CDR1 and CDR2 (germline): SGHTA, FQGTGA. CDR3 nucleotides: TGTGCCAGCGGGCCGAGCGGGAGGTCGGCGAATGAGCAGTTCTTC. Amino acids: CASGPSGRSANEQFF.

This chain joins TRBV28 and TRBJ1-3, with a tentative D call TRBD1 (6 bases). The V end lost 5 bases, the J end lost 4 bases, and 12 bases lay between the germline ends. The CDR3 length is 14 residues. Germline CDR1 reads MDHEN; CDR2 reads SYDVKM. CDR3: CASSTNRAGNTIYF. The DNA of the CDR3 is TGTGCCAGCAGTACCAACAGGGCCGGAAACACCATATATTTT. The full variable domain, with the rest looked up from reference TRBV28 and TRBJ1-3, is DVKVTQSSRYLVKRTGEKVFLECVQDMDHENMFWYRQDPGLGLRLIYFSYDVKMKEKGDIPEGYSVSREKKERFSLILESASTNQTSMYLCASSTNRAGNTIYFGEGSWLTVV.

The V gene is TRBV5-6, the J gene TRBJ2-5, with 8 positions matching TRBD1. The germline CDR1 and CDR2 sequences are SGHDT and YYEEEE. This CDR3 spans 14 amino acids. V shed 0 bases, J shed 3 bases, and the junction held 1 base outside the gene matches. In DNA, the CDR3 is TGTGCCAGCAGCTTGGCAGGGGGCGAAGAGACCCAGTACTTC. Translation: CASSLAGGEETQYF.

This clone was seen more than once but under ten times. The chain combines TRBV2 with TRBJ1-1, with TRBD1 matching over 11 bases. This CDR3 has 17 residues. Trimming at V came to 2 bases and at J to 0 bases, leaving 5 bases not matched to a gene. The germline V gene has CDR1 SNHLY and CDR2 FYNNEI. CDR3 coding DNA: TGTGCCAGCAGTGAATGGACAGGGGGCCGTATGAACACTGAAGCTTTCTTT. This gives the protein CASSEWTGGRMNTEAFF.

The V and J genes are TRBV19 and TRBJ1-1, with 11 bases identical to TRBD1. Germline V gene lookup returns CDR1 LNHDA and CDR2 SQIVND (reference sequence). After removal of 5 bases from V and 1 base from J, the junction contained 9 bases not matched to a gene. The CDR3 spans 17 residues. Written as DNA, the CDR3 is TGTGCCAGTAGTTATCTAAAGGACAGGGGGCCGAACACTGAAGCTTTCTTT. It codes for CASSYLKDRGPNTEAFF.